Listed below are T cell receptor beta chains from one sample, sequenced in a study of beta chain features in type 1 diabetes. Clones were read by immunoSEQ multiplex PCR, and TCRdb kept only the in-frame ones, dropping some. Altogether about 160,000 clones are present, roughly 9.1% being singletons, with the ten largest covering 2% to 3%. Sample: central memory CD4+ T cells from blood. The receptors derive from a woman aged 18-29 years in good health. Each CDR3 is given with its conserved first and last residue. A D gene is named only where the DNA matches it firmly. Not every row has a clone size; where given, it reads once, few, many or a size class.

j_gene,v_gene,d_gene,abundance,CDR3aa,CDR3nt
TRBJ1-1,TRBV14,TRBD1,.,CASSLDRDTEAFF,TGTGCCAGCAGCCTGGACAGGGACACTGAAGCTTTCTTT
TRBJ1-1,TRBV15,TRBD1,few,CATTRDRTNTEAFF,TGTGCCACCACCCGGGACAGAACGAACACTGAAGCTTTCTTT
TRBJ1-1,TRBV5-1,.,.,CASSLEKQGRAFF,TGCGCCAGCAGCTTGGAGAAACAGGGTCGAGCTTTCTTT
TRBJ2-3,TRBV7-2,TRBD2,.,CASSLRLAADTQYF,TGTGCCAGCAGCCTCCGACTAGCGGCGGATACGCAGTATTTT
TRBJ1-1,TRBV5-1,.,few,CASSPQGMNTEAFF,TGCGCCAGCAGCCCGCAGGGGATGAACACTGAAGCTTTCTTT
TRBJ1-4,TRBV7-9,TRBD1,few,CASSWADRGGKLFF,TGTGCCAGCAGCTGGGCCGACAGGGGAGGGAAACTGTTTTTT
TRBJ2-1,TRBV5-1,TRBD2,.,CASSLNPAGLNEQFF,TGCGCCAGCAGCTTGAACCCGGCGGGACTAAATGAGCAGTTCTTC
TRBJ2-3,TRBV10-2,TRBD2,few,CASSPSRGGINTQYF,TGCGCCAGCAGCCCCTCGCGGGGGGGCATCAATACGCAGTATTTT
TRBJ2-1,TRBV6-5,TRBD2,few,CASSYSASGGADEQFF,TGTGCCAGCAGTTACTCAGCTAGCGGGGGGGCCGATGAGCAGTTCTTC
TRBJ2-1,TRBV5-1,.,few,CASSSTGGFRNEQFF,TGCGCCAGCAGCTCCACCGGGGGATTCCGCAATGAGCAGTTCTTC
TRBJ2-1,TRBV7-9,.,many,CASSLQDEQFF,TGTGCCAGCAGCCTTCAGGATGAGCAGTTCTTC
TRBJ1-5,TRBV30,.,.,CAWSVQGRQPQHF,TGTGCCTGGAGTGTACAGGGAAGGCAGCCCCAGCATTTT
TRBJ1-1,TRBV29-1,.,few,CSVDNAGSTEAFF,TGCAGCGTTGACAATGCTGGGAGCACTGAAGCTTTCTTT
TRBJ1-2,TRBV5-5,.,.,CASSFGARSNYGYTF,TGTGCCAGCAGCTTCGGTGCACGATCAAACTATGGCTACACCTTC
TRBJ2-5,TRBV6-5,TRBD2,few,CASSYYLAGDQETQYF,TGTGCCAGCAGTTACTATCTAGCGGGGGACCAAGAGACCCAGTACTTC
TRBJ2-1,TRBV7-3,.,.,CASSQVNMVSYNEQFF,TGCGCCAGCAGCCAAGTTAACATGGTCTCCTACAATGAGCAGTTCTTC
TRBJ1-1,TRBV10-3,TRBD1,few,CASRDRVTEAFF,TGTGCCAGCAGGGACAGGGTCACTGAAGCTTTCTTT
TRBJ2-1,TRBV6-6,.,few,CATHGTTSSYNEQFF,TGTGCCACCCACGGGACAACTAGCTCCTACAATGAGCAGTTCTTC
TRBJ2-5,TRBV7-7,.,.,CASSQTGEEETQYF,TGTGCTAGCAGCCAAACAGGGGAGGAAGAGACCCAGTACTTC
TRBJ2-7,TRBV13,TRBD2,.,CASSLRGIEIRVEQYF,TGTGCCAGCAGCTTGCGGGGGATAGAAATTAGGGTCGAGCAGTACTTC
TRBJ1-1,TRBV19,.,few,CASASGGGSGAFF,TGTGCCAGTGCCTCCGGCGGCGGTTCCGGAGCTTTCTTT
TRBJ2-5,TRBV11-2,TRBD2,few,CASSAGLAGGLETQYF,TGTGCCAGCAGCGCGGGACTAGCGGGAGGGTTAGAGACCCAGTACTTC
TRBJ2-2,TRBV9,.,few,CASSVERGWTGELFF,TGTGCCAGCAGCGTAGAAAGGGGGTGGACCGGGGAGCTGTTTTTT
TRBJ2-5,TRBV5-1,TRBD1,.,CASSLGTGVSETQYF,TGCGCCAGCAGCTTGGGGACAGGGGTCTCAGAGACCCAGTACTTC
TRBJ2-5,TRBV7-2,.,few,CASSLSAAGFQETQYF,TGTGCCAGCAGCTTATCTGCAGCGGGTTTCCAAGAGACCCAGTACTTC
TRBJ1-2,TRBV10-3,.,few,CAISESTGGASDYGYTF,TGTGCCATCAGTGAGTCGACGGGGGGGGCCTCGGACTATGGCTACACCTTC
TRBJ2-3,TRBV9,.,.,CASSPGVGGQYTDTQYF,TGTGCCAGCAGCCCAGGGGTCGGCGGGCAGTACACAGATACGCAGTATTTT
TRBJ2-1,TRBV4-3,TRBD2,.,CASSLGLAGGQYNEQFF,TGCGCCAGCAGCCTGGGACTAGCGGGGGGACAATACAATGAGCAGTTCTTC
TRBJ1-2,TRBV19,TRBD1,.,CASRFEQGDYGYTF,TGTGCCAGTAGATTCGAACAGGGGGACTATGGCTACACCTTC
TRBJ1-4,TRBV5-1,.,.,CASSLGESPRVEKLFF,TGCGCCAGCAGCTTGGGTGAAAGCCCGAGAGTTGAAAAACTGTTTTTT
TRBJ1-2,TRBV6-1,.,few,CATNPGQVRGYGYTF,TGTGCCACCAATCCAGGGCAGGTTCGTGGCTATGGCTACACCTTC
TRBJ2-1,TRBV5-1,.,.,CASSLVPDSDEQFF,TGCGCCAGCAGCTTGGTTCCGGACTCGGATGAGCAGTTCTTC
TRBJ1-6,TRBV7-9,.,once,CASSLEGALKPLHF,TGTGCCAGCAGCTTAGAAGGGGCACTAAAACCCCTCCACTTT
TRBJ1-1,TRBV6-5,TRBD1,once,CASSRTGDTEAFF,TGTGCCAGCAGTCGGACAGGAGACACTGAAGCTTTCTTT
TRBJ2-1,TRBV18,TRBD1,.,CASSPRNRGTGDEQFF,TGTGCCAGCTCACCACGGAACAGGGGGACCGGGGATGAGCAGTTCTTC
TRBJ1-2,TRBV14,TRBD1,.,CASSQETGGYGYTF,TGTGCCAGCAGCCAAGAGACAGGGGGCTATGGCTACACCTTC
TRBJ2-1,TRBV7-9,.,.,CASSSDTKFF,TGTGCCAGCAGCTCGGACACAAAGTTCTTC
TRBJ2-7,TRBV11-2,.,.,CASSFALAPEQYF,TGTGCCAGCAGCTTCGCACTAGCTCCCGAGCAGTACTTC
TRBJ1-1,TRBV2,.,few,CASHQDRNTEAFF,TGTGCCAGCCACCAGGACAGGAACACTGAAGCTTTCTTT
TRBJ2-3,TRBV5-6,TRBD2,.,CASSLGAGQDTDTQYF,TGTGCCAGCAGCTTAGGAGCGGGGCAGGACACAGATACGCAGTATTTT
TRBJ2-7,TRBV20-1,TRBD1,few,CSAGDRGEQYF,TGCAGTGCAGGGGACAGGGGCGAGCAGTACTTC
TRBJ2-1,TRBV27,TRBD2,few,CASRHLAGEAYEQFF,TGTGCCAGCAGGCACCTAGCGGGAGAGGCATATGAGCAGTTCTTC
TRBJ1-1,TRBV2,.,.,CASSSDSHEAFF,TGTGCCAGCAGCTCGGACAGTCATGAAGCTTTCTTT
TRBJ2-2,TRBV30,.,.,CAWSERVGELFF,TGTGCCTGGAGTGAGCGGGTAGGGGAGCTGTTTTTT
TRBJ2-7,TRBV27,.,.,CASSLKWGSSYEQYF,TGTGCCAGCAGTCTAAAATGGGGCAGCTCCTACGAGCAGTACTTC
TRBJ2-3,TRBV7-2,TRBD2,.,CASSSLPTSGGAGTQYF,TGTGCCAGCAGCTCCCTACCAACTAGCGGGGGGGCTGGTACGCAGTATTTT
TRBJ2-1,TRBV19,.,.,CASSGWNRRGGNEQFF,TGTGCCAGTAGTGGTTGGAATCGGAGGGGTGGGAATGAGCAGTTCTTC
TRBJ1-2,TRBV5-1,.,few,CASSRTQANYGYTF,TGCGCCAGCAGCAGAACACAAGCGAACTATGGCTACACCTTC
TRBJ2-7,TRBV4-1,.,few,CASSQENNYEQYF,TGCGCCAGCAGCCAAGAAAACAACTACGAGCAGTACTTC
TRBJ2-5,TRBV11-2,TRBD2,.,CASSLEAGGLIETQYF,TGTGCCAGCAGCTTAGAGGCGGGGGGTCTTATTGAGACCCAGTACTTC
TRBJ2-7,TRBV6-5,.,few,CASSYGTGVTEQYF,TGTGCCAGCAGTTACGGGACGGGAGTAACCGAGCAGTACTTC
TRBJ1-2,TRBV5-4,TRBD1,few,CASSQDRDGYTF,TGTGCCAGCAGCCAGGACAGGGACGGCTACACCTTC
TRBJ1-1,TRBV19,.,few,CASSIRQEDTEAFF,TGTGCCAGTAGTATAAGACAGGAGGACACTGAAGCTTTCTTT
TRBJ1-6,TRBV11-2,TRBD1,.,CASSLGGTGKNSPLHF,TGTGCCAGCAGCTTGGGGGGGACAGGGAAAAATTCACCCCTCCACTTT
TRBJ1-5,TRBV30,.,.,CAWSVRRGLNNQPQHF,TGTGCCTGGAGTGTACGGCGGGGGCTCAACAATCAGCCCCAGCATTTT
TRBJ2-3,TRBV10-3,TRBD1,.,CAISPGQGADTQYF,TGTGCCATCAGTCCGGGACAGGGGGCAGATACGCAGTATTTT
TRBJ2-7,TRBV7-2,.,.,CASSLDWSPSYEQYF,TGTGCCAGCAGCTTAGACTGGTCTCCGTCCTACGAGCAGTACTTC
TRBJ2-7,TRBV5-6,.,many,CASSPTSSDEQYF,TGTGCCAGCAGTCCCACTAGTTCCGACGAGCAGTACTTC